Listed here is a single T cell receptor beta chain. What it binds is not known. Clones were sequenced by immunoSEQ multiplex PCR, and TCRdb holds only the in-frame ones, with some missing. The data show 130,000 to 150,000 clones, 85% to 95% seen once. The data originate from a study of T cell responses to AZD1222 COVID-19 vaccine. Whole-study results and caveats: Among spike-specific TCRs, nearly half reportedly target unmutated variant regions.

The receptor was derived from an adult who had recovered from COVID-19. Sequenced material: peripheral blood, taken after recovery from COVID-19.

For the CDR3, the DNA is TGCGCCAGCAGCCAAGATGGGACTAGCGGGAGGGAGACCCAGTACTTC. Translated, it gives CASSQDGTSGRETQYF. The chain combines TRBV4-1 with TRBJ2-5; 15 nucleotides match TRBD2. Germline assignment: CDR1 MGHRA and CDR2 YSYEKL. The ends lost 0 bases at V and 5 bases at J; junction bases unmatched: 1. CDR3 length equals 16 residues.